The present T cell receptor (beta chain) was sequenced within a study of blood T cell repertoires in COVID-19 (dated by TCRdb to about 2020). About the study as a whole: Samples covering the acute and convalescent phases of COVID-19 were provided by collaborators in the United States, Italy and Spain. The sample metadata nearly always contained a de-identified subject ID, COVID-19 status, age in years and sex. The samples were drawn from two sources: the first 160 participants of the ongoing ImmuneRACE study, and 1,200 or so subjects contributed by 6 global collaborators. The material from the prospective study consisted of cDNA or gDNA derived from T cells, B-cell-depleted T cells, or PBMCs. A freely available public database, intended as a resource for researchers studying the immune response to SARS-CoV-2, is where the repertoires were released. HLA class I and class II types, where available, came from metadata supplied by the sample provider rather than from assay-based typing. Deeply sampled blood TCRbeta repertoires from subjects exposed to, actively infected with, or recovered from COVID-19 were included in the dataset.

To note about this clone: There is no known antigen for this receptor. Qualities for individual bases were not recorded, and no much larger clone is one base off.

The full study reports these points: How much clinical and demographic metadata was included differed by source and by participant, and the metadata was provided uncurated.

Each collaborating institution followed its own protocols to collect whole blood in K2EDTA tubes. For TCRbeta analysis, collaborator samples were shipped as frozen whole blood, as isolated PBMCs, or as DNA extracted from either sample type. TCRbeta CDR3 regions were amplified from genomic DNA by means of the immunoSEQ Assay, a bias-controlled multiplex PCR. In the authors' own workflow: Nucleated cell counts per sample were estimated from amplification of reference gene primers within the assay. To quantify the absolute abundance of each unique TCRbeta CDR3 rearrangement, sequence reads were collapsed and filtered. Productive Simpson clonality was computed per sample as the square root of Simpson's diversity index over productive rearrangements. Not all clones reach the TCRdb copy of this immuneACCESS table, which keeps in-frame sequences only. Checked studies attribute under half of the gap to unresolved V genes and leave the rest unexplained. The DNA was the basis for D and trimming; V, J and clone size are from that table. Counted in this sample were some 130,000 clones; around 84% of them appeared once. The ten largest clonotypes hold about a sixth of the sample.

Trimming removed 3 bases from V and 4 bases from J; the gene matches leave 7 bases unexplained. The CDR3, from cysteine to phenylalanine, totals 15 residues. The sequence is cut down to CDR3 DNA, 45 bases in frame from base 1. Per the germline V gene (reference sequence), GTSNPN is the CDR1 and SVGIG is the CDR2. The TCR sequence derives from a woman older than 75 with acute or convalescent COVID-19. Sequencing was performed on peripheral blood. The rearranged chain carries TRBV30 and TRBJ1-2; the central 11 bases match TRBD1. The CDR3: CAWSRGQGAGYGYTF. The sequenced DNA: TGTGCCTGGAGCCGTGGACAGGGGGCCGGCTATGGCTACACCTTC.